This T cell receptor (beta chain) was found in a study of T cell responses to AZD1222 COVID-19 vaccine. Whole-study context: Pooling was applied to second doses at about 4 or about 12 weeks. Study-wide results and caveats: Seropositive AZD1222 recipients at baseline numbered only five or six. White British people made up most donors, females outnumbered males, and clonal diversity was possibly underestimated.

V was shortened by 0 bases and J by 2 bases, with 8 bases between the two germline ends. The CDR3 is made up of 15 amino acids. The germline CDR1 and CDR2 sequences are SGHRS and YFSETQ. About this clone itself: Its matching antigen is unknown.

Measured with immunoSEQ multiplex PCR; TCRdb has only the in-frame clones, and not every one. The sample holds 100,000 to 150,000 clones, around 93% seen once. Sample: peripheral blood, taken on day 0 of AZD1222 vaccination. The source is an adult in good health. The V and J genes are TRBV5-1 and TRBJ2-2; the D is unclear. DNA of the CDR3: TGCGCCAGCAGCTTGGTGGCGAGAAACACCGGGGAGCTGTTTTTT. This gives the protein CASSLVARNTGELFF.